These 6 T cell receptor beta chains were all obtained from the same sample, sequenced in a study of shared clonotypes between healthy human individuals. Sequencing used immunoSEQ multiplex PCR; TCRdb keeps in-frame clones, though not all of them. The sample carries roughly 1,100,000 clones, around four fifths recorded once. Sequencing was carried out using memory CD4+ T cells sorted from blood. Regarding subset: CD45RA-negative fraction. All receptors come from a man between 18 and 29 years old in good health.

The chain has TRBV23-1 and TRBJ1-6, with a possible D match to TRBD1 (5 bases). TRBV23-1 is an ORF, with its function uncertain. CDR3 length equals 18 residues. V lost 0 bases and J lost 7, with 19 bases in between. The DNA of the CDR3 is TGCGCCAGCAGTCAATCCTTCGGGGCTCTTGACTTGAATTCACCCCTCCACTTT. It yields the protein CASSQSFGALDLNSPLHF.

This clone was counted between two and nine times. The chain is built from TRBV5-1 and TRBJ1-1, with D possibly being TRBD1 (6 bases). The germline V gene encodes CDR1 SGHRS and CDR2 YFSETQ. The CDR3 runs 13 residues. V was cut by 0 bases and J by 10 bases, with 13 bases left in between. CDR3 in amino acids: CASSLESQGGAFF. The CDR3 nucleotides read TGCGCCAGCAGCTTGGAATCCCAAGGGGGAGCTTTCTTT.

The J gene is TRBJ2-5, the V gene TRBV30; 11 bases match TRBD2. Germline V gene sequence: CDR1 GTSNPN, CDR2 SVGIG (reference sequence). The V gene end was trimmed by 5 bases and the J gene end by 5 bases; junction bases not matched to a gene: 13. There are 16 residues in the CDR3. This CDR3 reads CAWSGTSGSPQETQYF. The CDR3 DNA reads TGTGCCTGGTCTGGAACTAGCGGGAGCCCCCAGGAGACCCAGTACTTC.

V and J are TRBV18 and TRBJ1-1, with D uncertain. The CDR3 runs to 14 residues. Trimming pared 4 bases from V and 2 bases from J, leaving 11 bases between. The germline gives CDR1 KGHSH, CDR2 LQKENI. This CDR3 reads CASSLTATNTEAFF. The CDR3 DNA reads as TGTGCCAGCTCACTAACAGCGACCAACACTGAAGCTTTCTTT.

The chain is built from TRBV25-1 and TRBJ2-5; 10 positions agree with TRBD2. CDR3 size: 16 residues. Germline loops: CDR1 MGHDK, CDR2 SYGVNS. V lost 2 bases, J lost 2 bases, and 5 bases stayed unmatched. The CDR3 DNA follows: TGTGCCAGCAGTGAAGAACTAGCGGGGCCGCAAGAGACCCAGTACTTC. Translation gives CASSEELAGPQETQYF.

The CDR3 loop is CASTRAGGTDTQYF. As DNA, the CDR3 is TGTGCCAGCACCCGAGCAGGAGGCACAGATACGCAGTATTTT. The chain is built from TRBV13 and TRBJ2-3, with no clear D. CDR3 size: 14 residues. Germline CDR1 is PRHDT and CDR2 is FYEKMQ (reference sequence). V shed 7 bases and J shed 1 base, with 12 bases lying between them. The whole variable domain, filled in from reference TRBV13 and TRBJ2-3, reads AAGVIQSPRHLIKEKRETATLKCYPIPRHDTVYWYQQGPGQDPQFLISFYEKMQSDKGSIPDRFSAQQFSDYHSELNMSSLELGDSALYFCASTRAGGTDTQYFGPGTRLTVL.